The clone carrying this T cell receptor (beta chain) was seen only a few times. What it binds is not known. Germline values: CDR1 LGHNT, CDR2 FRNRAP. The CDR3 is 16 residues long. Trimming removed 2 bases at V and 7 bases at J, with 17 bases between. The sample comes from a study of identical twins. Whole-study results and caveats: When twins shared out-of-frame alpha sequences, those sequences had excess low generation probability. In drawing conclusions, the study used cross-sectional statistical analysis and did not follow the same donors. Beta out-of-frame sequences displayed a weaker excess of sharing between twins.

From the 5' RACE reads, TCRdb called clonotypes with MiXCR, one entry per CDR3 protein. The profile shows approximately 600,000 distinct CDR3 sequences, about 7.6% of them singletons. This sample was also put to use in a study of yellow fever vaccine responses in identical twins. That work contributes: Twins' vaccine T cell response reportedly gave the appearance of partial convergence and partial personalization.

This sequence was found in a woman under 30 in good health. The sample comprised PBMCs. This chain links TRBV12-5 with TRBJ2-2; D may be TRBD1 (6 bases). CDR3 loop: CASGLSWTDGGGELFF. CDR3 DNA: TGTGCTAGTGGTTTGAGCTGGACAGACGGTGGCGGGGAGCTGTTTTTT.